This T cell receptor beta chain emerged from a study of blood T cell repertoires in COVID-19. Across the whole study: Spain, Italy and the United States supplied samples that represented acute and convalescent COVID-19. T cells, B-cell-depleted T cells, or PBMCs supplied cDNA or gDNA.

V shed 5 bases, J shed 4 bases, and the junction held 15 bases outside the gene matches. The CDR3 runs 18 residues. Germline V gives CDR1 MNHEY, CDR2 SMNVEV (reference sequence). In the authors' workflow: Estimates of nucleated cell counts were drawn from the amplification of reference gene primers. The protocol was immunoSEQ multiplex PCR, while the TCRdb copy is restricted to in-frame clones and leaves out a portion. The DNA gave D and trimming, while V, J and clone size come from that table. In the table there are about 150,000 clones, approximately 83% of which are singletons. The chain is built from TRBV27 and TRBJ1-5; 9 positions match TRBD1. What was sequenced was peripheral blood. This receptor was identified in a man aged 65 to 79 who had recovered from COVID-19. CDR3 sequence: CASSLTPYDRGKNQPQHF. As DNA, the CDR3 is TGTGCCAGCAGTCTTACTCCCTACGACAGGGGGAAGAATCAGCCCCAGCATTTT.